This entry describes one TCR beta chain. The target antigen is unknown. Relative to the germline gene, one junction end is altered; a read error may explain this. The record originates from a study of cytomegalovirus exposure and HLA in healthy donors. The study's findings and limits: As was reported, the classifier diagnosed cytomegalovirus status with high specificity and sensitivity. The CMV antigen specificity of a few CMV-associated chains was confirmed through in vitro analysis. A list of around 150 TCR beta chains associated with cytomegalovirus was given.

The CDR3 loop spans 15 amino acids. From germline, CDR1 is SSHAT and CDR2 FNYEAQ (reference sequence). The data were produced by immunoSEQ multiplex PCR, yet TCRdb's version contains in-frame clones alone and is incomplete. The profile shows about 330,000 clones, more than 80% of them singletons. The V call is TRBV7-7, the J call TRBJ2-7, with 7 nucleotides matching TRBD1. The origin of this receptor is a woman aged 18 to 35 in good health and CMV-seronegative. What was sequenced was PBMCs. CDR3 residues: CASSPLTGALYEQYF. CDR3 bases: TGTGCTAGCAGCCCGCTAACAGGGGCGCTCTACGAGCAGTACTTC.